These 2 T cell receptor beta chains came from one sample sequenced in a study of Ad26.COV2.S vaccination and SARS-CoV-2 variants. Libraries were prepared by immunoSEQ multiplex PCR; TCRdb keeps only in-frame clonotypes and omits some of them. The data contain a few hundred thousand clones, about 90% of them singletons. Treatment of the sample: some 19 received Ad26.COV2.S at low or high dose, single or two shots; several received placebo; per-sample allocation not given. Following the first vaccine or placebo injection, samples were taken on day 63. The specimen was peripheral blood, collected in a trial of Ad26.COV2.S vaccine versus placebo. These receptor sequences come from a person between 18 and 65 years old who received the Ad26.COV2.S COVID-19 vaccine or a placebo.

This chain links TRBV4-1 with TRBJ1-6; D not resolved. CDR1 and CDR2 from the germline V gene are MGHRA and YSYEKL. The CDR3 has 16 amino acids. The germline V and J ends were trimmed by 5 bases and 2 bases, with 13 bases remaining between them. The DNA for the CDR3 is TGCGCCAGCAGCGGCCTCGGCAGTCCCTATAATTCACCCCTCCACTTT. It encodes CASSGLGSPYNSPLHF.

The chain couples TRBV10-3 to TRBJ2-3, with TRBD2 identical over 7 bases. Germline CDR1 and CDR2: ENHRY and SYGVKD. The CDR3 consists of 15 residues. The J segment lost 4 bases and the V segment lost 1 base, leaving 5 bases of the junction unmatched. CDR3 DNA sequence: TGTGCCATCAGTGAGTTACAAGCGGGGTCAGATACGCAGTATTTT. Amino acid sequence: CAISELQAGSDTQYF.